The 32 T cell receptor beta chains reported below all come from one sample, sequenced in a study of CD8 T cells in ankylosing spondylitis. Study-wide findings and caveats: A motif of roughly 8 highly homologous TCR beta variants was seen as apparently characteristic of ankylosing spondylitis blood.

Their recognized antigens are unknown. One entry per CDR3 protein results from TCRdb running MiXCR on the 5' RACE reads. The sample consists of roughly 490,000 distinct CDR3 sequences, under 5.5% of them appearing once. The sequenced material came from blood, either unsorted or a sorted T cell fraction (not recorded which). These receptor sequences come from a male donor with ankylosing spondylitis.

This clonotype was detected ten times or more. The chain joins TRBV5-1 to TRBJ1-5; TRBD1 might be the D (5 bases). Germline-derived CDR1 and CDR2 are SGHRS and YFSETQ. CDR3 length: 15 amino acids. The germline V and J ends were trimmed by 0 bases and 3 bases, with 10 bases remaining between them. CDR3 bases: TGCGCCAGCAGCTTGGGGGACGGATACAATCAGCCCCAGCATTTT. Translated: CASSLGDGYNQPQHF.

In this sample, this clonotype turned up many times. The CDR3 loop is CASSEPRDREYQETQYF. DNA for the CDR3: TGTGCCAGCAGTGAACCCCGGGACAGGGAGTACCAAGAGACCCAGTACTTC. This chain connects TRBV2 to TRBJ2-5; 9 bases are a match to TRBD1. The CDR3 loop spans 17 amino acids. V was pared by 2 bases and J by 0 bases, with 7 bases of the junction left unmatched. The germline V gene encodes CDR1 SNHLY and CDR2 FYNNEI.

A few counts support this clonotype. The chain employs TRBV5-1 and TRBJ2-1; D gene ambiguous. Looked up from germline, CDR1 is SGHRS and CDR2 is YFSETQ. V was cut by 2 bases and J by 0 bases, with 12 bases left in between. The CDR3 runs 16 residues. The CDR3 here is CASSFMPGSSYNEQFF. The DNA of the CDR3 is TGCGCCAGCAGCTTCATGCCTGGTTCCTCCTACAATGAGCAGTTCTTC.

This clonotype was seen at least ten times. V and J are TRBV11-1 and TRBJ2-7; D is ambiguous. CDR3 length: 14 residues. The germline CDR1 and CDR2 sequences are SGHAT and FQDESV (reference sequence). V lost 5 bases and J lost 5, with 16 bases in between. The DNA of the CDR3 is TGTGCCAGCAGCCAAGGTCTGGGGAATAACGAGCAGTACTTC. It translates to CASSQGLGNNEQYF.

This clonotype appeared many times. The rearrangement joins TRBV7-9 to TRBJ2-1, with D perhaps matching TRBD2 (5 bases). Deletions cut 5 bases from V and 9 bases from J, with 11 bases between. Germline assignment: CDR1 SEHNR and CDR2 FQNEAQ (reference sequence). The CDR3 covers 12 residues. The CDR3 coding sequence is TGTGCCAGCAGCCCGCCGGGGTTTGAGCAGTTCTTC. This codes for CASSPPGFEQFF.

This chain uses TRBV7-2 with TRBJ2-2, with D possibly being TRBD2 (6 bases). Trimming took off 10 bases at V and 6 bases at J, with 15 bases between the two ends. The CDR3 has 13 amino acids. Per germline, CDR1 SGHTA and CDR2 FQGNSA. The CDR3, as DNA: TGTGCCACCAACGGTGCGGGATCCGGGGAGCTGTTTTTT. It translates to CATNGAGSGELFF.

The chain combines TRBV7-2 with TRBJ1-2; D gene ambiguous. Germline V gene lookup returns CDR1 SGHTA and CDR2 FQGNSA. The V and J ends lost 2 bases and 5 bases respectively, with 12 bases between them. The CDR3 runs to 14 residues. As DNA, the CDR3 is TGTGCCAGCAGCTTACCCATCTGGGAGTATGGCTACACCTTC. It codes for CASSLPIWEYGYTF.

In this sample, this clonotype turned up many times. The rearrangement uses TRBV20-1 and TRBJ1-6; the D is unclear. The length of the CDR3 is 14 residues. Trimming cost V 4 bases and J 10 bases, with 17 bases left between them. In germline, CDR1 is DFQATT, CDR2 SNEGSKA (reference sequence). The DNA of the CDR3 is TGCAGTGCTACCACCGCGAGGGTAGACTCACCCCTCCACTTT. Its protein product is CSATTARVDSPLHF.

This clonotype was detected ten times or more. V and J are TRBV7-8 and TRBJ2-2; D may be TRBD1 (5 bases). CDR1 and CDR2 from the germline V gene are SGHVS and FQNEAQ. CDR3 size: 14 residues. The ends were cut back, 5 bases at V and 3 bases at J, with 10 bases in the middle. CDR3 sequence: CASSLREYTGELFF. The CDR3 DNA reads TGTGCCAGCAGCCTCAGGGAATACACCGGGGAGCTGTTTTTT.

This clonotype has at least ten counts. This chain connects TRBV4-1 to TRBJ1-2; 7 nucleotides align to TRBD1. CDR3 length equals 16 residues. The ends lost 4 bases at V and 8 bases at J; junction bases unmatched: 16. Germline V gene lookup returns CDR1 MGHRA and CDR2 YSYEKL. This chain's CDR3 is CASSPLVLGTAGGYTF. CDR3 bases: TGCGCCAGCAGCCCGCTAGTATTGGGGACAGCAGGAGGCTACACCTTC.

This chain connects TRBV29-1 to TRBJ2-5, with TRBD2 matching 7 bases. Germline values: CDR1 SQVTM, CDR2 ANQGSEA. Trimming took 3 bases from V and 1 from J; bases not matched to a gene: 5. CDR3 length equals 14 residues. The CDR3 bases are TGCAGCGTTGACAAAGCGGGAATCCAAGAGACCCAGTACTTC. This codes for CSVDKAGIQETQYF.

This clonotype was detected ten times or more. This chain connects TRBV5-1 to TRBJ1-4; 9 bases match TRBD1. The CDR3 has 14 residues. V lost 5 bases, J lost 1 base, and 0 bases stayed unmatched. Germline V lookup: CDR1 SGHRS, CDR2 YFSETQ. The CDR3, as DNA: TGCGCCAGCAGGGGACAGGGAACTAATGAAAAACTGTTTTTT. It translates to CASRGQGTNEKLFF.

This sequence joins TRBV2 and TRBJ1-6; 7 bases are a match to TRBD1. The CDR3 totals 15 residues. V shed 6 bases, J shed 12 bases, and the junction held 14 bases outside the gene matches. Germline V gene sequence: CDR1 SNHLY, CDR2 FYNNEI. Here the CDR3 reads CASRRQGPTILPLHF. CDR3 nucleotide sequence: TGTGCCAGCAGGAGACAGGGACCCACGATATTACCCCTCCACTTT.

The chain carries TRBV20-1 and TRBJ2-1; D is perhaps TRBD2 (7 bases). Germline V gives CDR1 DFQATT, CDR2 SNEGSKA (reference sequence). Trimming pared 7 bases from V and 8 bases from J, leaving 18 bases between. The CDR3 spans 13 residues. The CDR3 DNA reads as TGCAGTGGGGGGCCTAGCGGTAGAGATGAGCAGTTCTTC. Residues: CSGGPSGRDEQFF.

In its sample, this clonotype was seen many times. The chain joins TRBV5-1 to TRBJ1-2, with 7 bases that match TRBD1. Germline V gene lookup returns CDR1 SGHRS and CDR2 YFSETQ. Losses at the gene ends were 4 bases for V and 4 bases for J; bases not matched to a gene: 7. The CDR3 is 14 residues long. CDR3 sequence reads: CASSLRDSTYGYTF. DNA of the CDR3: TGCGCCAGCAGCCTACGGGACAGTACCTATGGCTACACCTTC.

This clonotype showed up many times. CDR3 loop: CSAPRGTALNGGYTF. Written as DNA, the CDR3 is TGCAGTGCACCGCGCGGGACTGCCCTGAACGGTGGCTACACCTTC. The chain has TRBV20-1 and TRBJ1-2; D might be TRBD1 (5 bases). CDR1 and CDR2 (germline): DFQATT, SNEGSKA (reference sequence). This CDR3 has 15 residues. Deletions cut 6 bases from V and 7 bases from J, with 24 bases between.

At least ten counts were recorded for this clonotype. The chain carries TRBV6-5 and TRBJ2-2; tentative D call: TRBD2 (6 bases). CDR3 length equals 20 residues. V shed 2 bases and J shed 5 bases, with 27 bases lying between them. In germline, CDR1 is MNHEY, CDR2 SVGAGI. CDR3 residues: CASSYTGTRERFRITGELFF. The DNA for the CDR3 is TGTGCCAGCAGTTACACCGGGACTCGAGAGAGATTCCGCATAACCGGGGAGCTGTTTTTT.

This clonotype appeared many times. The CDR3 reads CATSDYRGPGETQYF. CDR3 bases: TGTGCCACCAGTGATTACAGGGGGCCAGGGGAGACCCAGTACTTC. This chain uses TRBV24-1 with TRBJ2-5, with 9 bases matching TRBD1. Germline V gene lookup returns CDR1 KGHDR and CDR2 SFDVKD. CDR3 length: 15 residues. Trimming removed 2 bases from V and 5 bases from J; junction bases left unmatched: 5.

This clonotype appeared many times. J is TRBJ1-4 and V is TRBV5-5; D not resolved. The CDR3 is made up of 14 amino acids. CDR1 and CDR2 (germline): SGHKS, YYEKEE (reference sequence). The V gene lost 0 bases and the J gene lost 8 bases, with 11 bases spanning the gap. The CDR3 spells CASSLEGFGEKLFF. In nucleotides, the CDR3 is TGTGCCAGCAGCTTGGAAGGGTTCGGGGAAAAACTGTTTTTT.

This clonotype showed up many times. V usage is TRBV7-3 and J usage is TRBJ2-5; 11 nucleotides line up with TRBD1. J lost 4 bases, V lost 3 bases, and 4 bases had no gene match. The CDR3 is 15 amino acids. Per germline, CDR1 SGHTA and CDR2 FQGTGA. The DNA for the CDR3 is TGTGCCAGCAGCTTCGGACAGGGGGCGGGAGAGACCCAGTACTTC. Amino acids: CASSFGQGAGETQYF.

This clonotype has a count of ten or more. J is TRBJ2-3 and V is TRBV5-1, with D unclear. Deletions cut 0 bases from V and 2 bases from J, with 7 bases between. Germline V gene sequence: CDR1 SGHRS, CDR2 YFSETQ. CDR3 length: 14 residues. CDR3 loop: CASSLGGFTDTQYF. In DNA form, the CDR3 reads TGCGCCAGCAGCTTGGGGGGATTCACAGATACGCAGTATTTT.

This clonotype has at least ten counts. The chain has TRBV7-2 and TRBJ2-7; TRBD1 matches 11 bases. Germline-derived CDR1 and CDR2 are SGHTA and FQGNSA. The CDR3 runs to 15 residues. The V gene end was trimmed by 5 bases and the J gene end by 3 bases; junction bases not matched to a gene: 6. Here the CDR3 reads CASSLPGTGGYEQYF. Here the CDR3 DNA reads TGTGCCAGCAGCCTGCCCGGGACAGGGGGCTACGAGCAGTACTTC.

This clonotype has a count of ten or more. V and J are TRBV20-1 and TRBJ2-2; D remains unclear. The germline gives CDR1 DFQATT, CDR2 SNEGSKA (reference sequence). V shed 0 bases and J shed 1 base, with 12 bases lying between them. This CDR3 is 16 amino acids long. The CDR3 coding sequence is TGCAGTGCTAGAGATTCATGGGCAGGGAACACCGGGGAGCTGTTTTTT. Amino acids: CSARDSWAGNTGELFF.

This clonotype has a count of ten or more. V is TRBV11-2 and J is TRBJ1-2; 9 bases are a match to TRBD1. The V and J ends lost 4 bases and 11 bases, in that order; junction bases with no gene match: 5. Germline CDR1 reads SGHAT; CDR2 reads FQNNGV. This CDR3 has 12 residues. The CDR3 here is CASSSQGAAYTF. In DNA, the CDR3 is TGTGCCAGCAGCTCACAGGGGGCGGCATACACCTTC.

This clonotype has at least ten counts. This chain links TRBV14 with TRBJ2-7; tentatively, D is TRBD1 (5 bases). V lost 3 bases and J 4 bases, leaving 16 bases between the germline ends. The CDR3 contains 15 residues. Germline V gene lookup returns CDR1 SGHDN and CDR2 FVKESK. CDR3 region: CASSHRQRRVYEQYF. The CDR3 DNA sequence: TGTGCCAGCAGCCATAGACAGCGAAGGGTATACGAGCAGTACTTC.

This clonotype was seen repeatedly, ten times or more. CDR3 sequence reads: CATSDVGGSTDTQYF. The CDR3 DNA reads TGTGCCACCAGTGATGTGGGAGGATCGACAGATACGCAGTATTTT. V is TRBV24-1 and J is TRBJ2-3; D might be TRBD2 (6 bases). CDR3 length: 15 amino acids. Trimming removed 3 bases at V and 3 bases at J, with 12 bases between. Germline V gives CDR1 KGHDR, CDR2 SFDVKD.

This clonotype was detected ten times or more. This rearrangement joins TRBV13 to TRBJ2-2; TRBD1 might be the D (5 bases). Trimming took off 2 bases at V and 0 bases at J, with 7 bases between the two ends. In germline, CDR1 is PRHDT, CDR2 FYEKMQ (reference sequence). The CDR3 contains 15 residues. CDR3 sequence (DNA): TGTGCCAGCAGCTTATCGACAGCGAACACCGGGGAGCTGTTTTTT. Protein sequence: CASSLSTANTGELFF.

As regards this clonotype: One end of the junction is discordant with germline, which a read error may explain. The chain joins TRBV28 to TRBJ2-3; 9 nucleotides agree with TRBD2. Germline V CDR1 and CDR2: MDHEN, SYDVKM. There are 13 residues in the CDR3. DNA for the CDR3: TGTGCCAGCACGGGCGCGAGCGGGGGGCGCTGTTTTTTT. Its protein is CASTGASGGRCFF.

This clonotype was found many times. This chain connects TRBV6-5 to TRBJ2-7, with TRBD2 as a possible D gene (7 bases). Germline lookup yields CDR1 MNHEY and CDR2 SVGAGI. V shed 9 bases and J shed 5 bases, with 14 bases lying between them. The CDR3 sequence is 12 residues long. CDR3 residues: CASSKGGDEQYF. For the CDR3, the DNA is TGTGCCAGTTCCAAGGGGGGGGACGAGCAGTACTTC.

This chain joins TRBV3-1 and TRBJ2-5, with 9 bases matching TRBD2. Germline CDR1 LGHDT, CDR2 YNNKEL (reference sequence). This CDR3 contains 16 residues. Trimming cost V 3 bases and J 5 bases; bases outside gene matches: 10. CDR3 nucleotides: TGTGCCAGCAGCCATCTCACTAGCGGGCAGGTCGAGACCCAGTACTTC. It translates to CASSHLTSGQVETQYF.

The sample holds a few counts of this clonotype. The CDR3 spells CASKSHLPGAFF. The CDR3 nucleotides are TGTGCCAGTAAATCACACCTCCCGGGAGCTTTCTTT. This chain joins TRBV6-1 and TRBJ1-1; D gene uncertain. The CDR3 consists of 12 residues. Trimming removed 9 bases at V and 10 bases at J, with 18 bases between. Germline-derived CDR1 and CDR2 are MNHNS and SASEGT.

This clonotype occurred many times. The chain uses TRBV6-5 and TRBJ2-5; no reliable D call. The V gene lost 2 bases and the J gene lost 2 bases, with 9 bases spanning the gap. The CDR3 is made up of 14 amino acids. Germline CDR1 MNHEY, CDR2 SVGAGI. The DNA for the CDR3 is TGTGCCAGCAGTTACGGACGAAAACAAGAGACCCAGTACTTC. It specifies CASSYGRKQETQYF.